This T cell receptor beta chain was captured by sequencing in a study of T-cell memory formation after mild COVID-19. Study overall: Each donor largely had its own TCR clusters.

Details on this clonotype: No antigen is known for it.

Study-wide findings and caveats: Clones contracting day 15 to 85 were balanced CD4/CD8; later expanders leaned CD4+. Chiefly within CM and EM were the contracting CD4+ clones; CD8+ ones were within EMRA.

Trimming left V 8 bases short and J 0 bases short, with 10 bases between. CDR3 length equals 13 residues. Germline values: CDR1 SGHTA, CDR2 FQGNSA. TCRdb ran MiXCR on the 5' RACE reads and lists one entry per CDR3 protein. The sample lists 49,000 or so distinct CDR3 sequences; approximately 8% were seen once. The receptor's source is a man aged 18-30 years who had mild COVID-19 (a few samples of this study predate the infection). Cell type and time point are not known. V usage is TRBV7-2 and J usage is TRBJ2-5; D gene ambiguous. The sample comprised PBMCs or a T cell subset sorted from them (not recorded which). In DNA, the CDR3 is TGTGCCAGCCGGAGAACCCACCAAGAGACCCAGTACTTC. As protein: CASRRTHQETQYF.